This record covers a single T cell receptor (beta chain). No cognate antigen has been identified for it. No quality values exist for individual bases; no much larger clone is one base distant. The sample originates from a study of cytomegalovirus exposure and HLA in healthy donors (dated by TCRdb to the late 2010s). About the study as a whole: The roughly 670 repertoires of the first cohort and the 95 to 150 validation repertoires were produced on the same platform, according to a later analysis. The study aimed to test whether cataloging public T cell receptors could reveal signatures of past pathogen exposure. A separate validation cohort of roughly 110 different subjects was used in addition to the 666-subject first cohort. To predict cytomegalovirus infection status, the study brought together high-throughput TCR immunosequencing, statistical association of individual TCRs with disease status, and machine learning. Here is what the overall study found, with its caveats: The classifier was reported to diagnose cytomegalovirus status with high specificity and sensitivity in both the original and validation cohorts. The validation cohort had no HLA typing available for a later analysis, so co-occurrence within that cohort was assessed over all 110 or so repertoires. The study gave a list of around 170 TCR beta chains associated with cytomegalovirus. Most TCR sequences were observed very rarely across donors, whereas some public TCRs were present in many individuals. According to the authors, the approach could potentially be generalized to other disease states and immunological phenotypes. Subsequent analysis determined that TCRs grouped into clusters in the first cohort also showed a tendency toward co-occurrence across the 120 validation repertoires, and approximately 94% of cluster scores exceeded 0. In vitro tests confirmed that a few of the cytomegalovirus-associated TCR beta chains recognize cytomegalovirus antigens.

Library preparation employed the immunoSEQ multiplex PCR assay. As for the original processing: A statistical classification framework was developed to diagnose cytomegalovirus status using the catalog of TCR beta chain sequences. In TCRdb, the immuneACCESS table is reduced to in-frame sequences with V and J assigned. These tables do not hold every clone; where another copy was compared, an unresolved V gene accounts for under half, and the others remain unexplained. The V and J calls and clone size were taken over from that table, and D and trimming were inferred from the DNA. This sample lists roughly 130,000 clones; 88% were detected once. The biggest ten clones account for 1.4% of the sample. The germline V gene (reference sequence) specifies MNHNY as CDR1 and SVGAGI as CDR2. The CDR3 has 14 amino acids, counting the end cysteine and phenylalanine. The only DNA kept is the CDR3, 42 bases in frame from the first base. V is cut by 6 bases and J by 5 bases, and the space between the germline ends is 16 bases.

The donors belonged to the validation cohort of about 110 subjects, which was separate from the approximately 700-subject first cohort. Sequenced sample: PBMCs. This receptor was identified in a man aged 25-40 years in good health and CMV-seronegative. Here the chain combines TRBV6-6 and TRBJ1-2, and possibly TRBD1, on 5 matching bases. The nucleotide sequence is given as TGTGCCAGCAGCTCACCGGGACTTCTTTATGGCTACACCTTC. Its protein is CASSSPGLLYGYTF.